The entry below describes one TCR beta chain. This clonotype has a handful of counts. What this receptor recognizes is not known. Base-call qualities are not available, and no considerably larger clone is one nucleotide away. The source of the sample is a study of patients and donors after allogeneic stem cell transplantation (dated by TCRdb to 2019 to 2021). The receptor library was made with RT-PCR. TCRdb names NextSeq 550 as the instrument used. TCRdb handled the public reads itself, with Q25 trimming in fastp and clone calling in MiXCR, and kept productive beta chains. Merged by CDR3 protein, the rows form single entries marked with the most common genes and DNA. The sample data list 400,000 to 450,000 distinct CDR3 sequences, and under 20% of these were observed just once. The top ten hold 7.2% of the sample. The sample was blood, either unsorted or a sorted T cell fraction (not recorded which). The clonotype comes from a human donor who was either an allogeneic HSCT recipient or a stem cell or donor lymphocyte infusion donor (not recorded which). It is not recorded whose cells these are; they may come from a transplant donor.

The CDR3 sequence is CASSVGTERDTQYF. The DNA reads as follows: TGTGCCAGCAGTGTCGGCACCGAGAGAGATACGCAGTATTTT. The sequence joins TRBV2 to TRBJ2-3, with no confident D gene call. There are 14 amino acids in the CDR3, from cysteine to phenylalanine inclusive. Of all the DNA, just the CDR3 is kept, 42 bases in frame from base 1. The V end loses 4 bases and the J end loses 5 bases, and a stretch of 13 bases separates them. The CDR1 and CDR2 encoded by the germline V gene are SNHLY and FYNNEI. The CDR3, completed at both ends by the reference TRBV2 and TRBJ2-3 genes, gives the full variable domain EPEVTQTPSHQVTQMGQEVILRCVPISNHLYFYWYRQILGQKVEFLVSFYNNEISEKSEIFDDQFSVERPDGSNFTLKIRSTKLEDSAMYFCASSVGTERDTQYFGPGTRLTVL.